The 23 T cell receptor beta chains below come from one sample, sequenced in a study of blood T cell repertoires in COVID-19 (dated by TCRdb to 2019 to 2021). Receptor libraries were prepared by the immunoSEQ multiplex PCR assay. TCRdb re-hosts the immuneACCESS table, in-frame sequences only. Its copies lack some clones; in the studies checked, an unresolved V gene accounts for under half of them, and the cause for the rest is not known. This sample is represented by about 270,000 clones; less than 90% of them were singletons. 4% of the sample is held by the ten biggest clonotypes. What was sequenced was peripheral blood. The receptors were sampled from a man between 60 and 70 years old who had recovered from COVID-19.

The chain links TRBV7-2 to TRBJ2-2; TRBD1 agrees at 12 bases. Trimming removed 3 bases from V and 0 bases from J; junction bases left unmatched: 5. Germline assignment: CDR1 SGHTA and CDR2 FQGNSA. CDR3 length equals 18 residues. Written as DNA, the CDR3 is TGTGCCAGCAGCTTTCCCGGGACAGGGGGCGCGAACACCGGGGAGCTGTTTTTT. Its translation is CASSFPGTGGANTGELFF.

CDR3 nucleotides: TGTGCCAGCAGCTCCCCCGGGACAGGGGCCTACGAGCAGTACTTC. Translated: CASSSPGTGAYEQYF. V gene TRBV7-3 combines with J gene TRBJ2-7; TRBD1 matches 10 bases. The CDR3 loop spans 15 amino acids. V lost 4 bases to trimming and J lost 2 bases; unmatched junction nucleotides: 5. In germline, CDR1 is SGHTA, CDR2 FQGTGA. Supplemented by reference TRBV7-3 and TRBJ2-7, the full variable domain reads GAGVSQTPSNKVTEKGKYVELRCDPISGHTALYWYRQSLGQGPEFLIYFQGTGAADDSGLPNDRFFAVRPEGSVSTLKIQRTERGDSAVYLCASSSPGTGAYEQYFGPGTRLTVT.

This chain joins TRBV12-3 or TRBV12-4 and TRBJ2-7; perhaps TRBD1 as D (5 bases). The V end was cut by 1 base, the J end by 5 bases, with 6 bases between. This CDR3 spans 12 amino acids. Here the CDR3 reads CASSLVRDEQYF. The CDR3 DNA reads TGTGCCAGCAGTTTAGTCAGGGACGAGCAGTACTTC.

The genes are TRBV5-4 and TRBJ1-4; D is unresolved. Germline assignment: CDR1 SGHNT and CDR2 YYREEE (reference sequence). This CDR3 is 16 amino acids long. Trimming removed 4 bases from V and 1 base from J, with 14 bases in between. CDR3 sequence: CASSEAGRKTNEKLFF. In DNA form, the CDR3 reads TGTGCCAGCAGCGAAGCGGGGAGGAAAACTAATGAAAAACTGTTTTTT. The full variable domain, rest sourced from reference TRBV5-4 and TRBJ1-4, is ETGVTQSPTHLIKTRGQQVTLRCSSQSGHNTVSWYQQALGQGPQFIFQYYREEENGRGNFPPRFSGLQFPNYSSELNVNALELDDSALYLCASSEAGRKTNEKLFFGSGTQLSVL.

The rearrangement uses TRBV4-1 and TRBJ2-5; possible D gene TRBD1, 5 bases. CDR3 length: 15 amino acids. Trimming left V 1 base short and J 2 bases short, with 11 bases between. Germline V gene sequence: CDR1 MGHRA, CDR2 YSYEKL. The CDR3: CASSQGGRTQETQYF. DNA of the CDR3: TGCGCCAGCAGCCAAGGAGGCAGGACACAAGAGACCCAGTACTTC.

The table lists this clone with a count of one. This chain joins TRBV6-5 and TRBJ1-1; 11 bases are a match to TRBD1. Losses at the gene ends were 6 bases for V and 5 bases for J; bases not matched to a gene: 8. Germline V lookup: CDR1 MNHEY, CDR2 SVGAGI. There are 15 residues in the CDR3. The CDR3 here is CASRSRDRGNTEAFF. The CDR3 nucleotides are TGTGCCAGCAGAAGCCGGGACAGGGGGAATACTGAAGCTTTCTTT.

This clone was picked up one time. The chain is built from TRBV3-1 (or the pseudogene TRBV3-2) and TRBJ2-5, with 12 bases identical to TRBD2. Trimming cost V 4 bases and J 5 bases; bases outside gene matches: 11. CDR3 length: 17 amino acids. Germline-derived CDR1 and CDR2 are LGHDT and YNNKEL (reference sequence). The CDR3 nucleotides are TGTGCCAGCAGCCCCCTACCTAGCGGGGGGGGCCGGGAGACCCAGTACTTC. Its protein is CASSPLPSGGGRETQYF.

This chain connects TRBV10-3 to TRBJ1-1; 8 bases fit TRBD1. Trimming at V came to 4 bases and at J to 1 base, leaving 5 bases not matched to a gene. Germline CDR1 ENHRY, CDR2 SYGVKD. This CDR3 is built from 15 residues. The CDR3: CAISGTGRENTEAFF. CDR3 in DNA: TGTGCCATCAGTGGGACAGGGAGGGAGAACACTGAAGCTTTCTTT.

The J gene is TRBJ2-1, the V gene TRBV9, with TRBD1 identical over 8 bases. With V trimmed by 3 bases and J by 5 bases, 7 bases remained unmatched. This CDR3 has 15 residues. Germline lookup yields CDR1 SGDLS and CDR2 YYNGEE. CDR3 sequence reads: CASSATTGVNNEQFF. The DNA of the CDR3 is TGTGCCAGCAGCGCCACGACAGGGGTCAACAATGAGCAGTTCTTC.

The chain combines TRBV18 with TRBJ2-2; TRBD1 is a possible D gene (6 bases). V shed 6 bases and J shed 0 bases, with 14 bases lying between them. The CDR3 covers 16 residues. The germline V gene encodes CDR1 KGHSH and CDR2 LQKENI. In nucleotides, the CDR3 is TGTGCCAGCTCCCAAGCCGGGACACCGAACACCGGGGAGCTGTTTTTT. Translated: CASSQAGTPNTGELFF. Full variable domain (missing parts from reference TRBV18 and TRBJ2-2): NAGVMQNPRHLVRRRGQEARLRCSPMKGHSHVYWYRQLPEEGLKFMVYLQKENIIDESGMPKERFSAEFPKEGPSILRIQQVVRGDSAAYFCASSQAGTPNTGELFFGEGSRLTVL.

J is TRBJ2-7 and V is TRBV21-1; the table's D call, TRBD1, has no DNA check behind it. TRBV21-1 represents a pseudogene. The CDR3 totals 16 residues. CDR3 residues: CASSLPPRPHPYEQYF. The CDR3 DNA follows: TGTGCCAGCAGCCTTCCCCCCAGGCCCCACCCTTACGAGCAGTACTTC.

J is TRBJ2-3 and V is TRBV13, with 7 nucleotides matching TRBD1. CDR3 length equals 15 residues. V lost 4 bases and J lost 0; bases outside the gene matches: 4. The germline V gene has CDR1 PRHDT and CDR2 FYEKMQ (reference sequence). The CDR3 loop reads CASSSRTGSTDTQYF. The CDR3 DNA follows: TGTGCCAGCAGCTCCCGGACAGGCAGCACAGATACGCAGTATTTT.

CDR3 residues: CASSLGTWGSYGYTF. As DNA, the CDR3 is TGTGCCAGCAGCCTAGGGACATGGGGTAGCTATGGCTACACCTTC. The V and J genes are TRBV3-1 (or the pseudogene TRBV3-2) and TRBJ1-2; possibly TRBD1 for D (6 bases). V was trimmed by 4 bases and J by 4 bases, leaving 16 bases between them. Germline values: CDR1 LGHDT, CDR2 YNNKEL (reference sequence). The CDR3 runs to 15 residues.

The rearrangement links TRBV3-1 (or the pseudogene TRBV3-2) to TRBJ2-1, with 11 bases fitting TRBD2. This CDR3 is 17 amino acids long. The V segment lost 0 bases and the J segment 0 bases; nucleotides outside the gene matches: 1. The germline CDR1 and CDR2 sequences are LGHDT and YNNKEL (reference sequence). The CDR3 here is CASSQDSGGASYNEQFF. The CDR3 coding sequence is TGTGCCAGCAGCCAAGATAGCGGGGGGGCCTCCTACAATGAGCAGTTCTTC.

This chain links TRBV6-2 or TRBV6-3 with TRBJ2-4; 9 bases agree with TRBD2. Looked up from germline, CDR1 is MNHEY and CDR2 is SVGEGT. The CDR3 is 19 residues long. With V trimmed by 0 bases and J by 1 base, 10 bases remained unmatched. As DNA, the CDR3 is TGTGCCAGCAGTTACTCCCTCGGCGGGGGGGCCGATGCCAAAAACATTCAGTACTTC. It is translated as CASSYSLGGGADAKNIQYF.

The sample holds a few counts of this clone. V is TRBV19 and J is TRBJ1-5; D not resolved. Trimming pared 3 bases from V and 1 base from J, leaving 7 bases between. Germline V gene sequence: CDR1 LNHDA, CDR2 SQIVND (reference sequence). The CDR3 has 14 amino acids. The CDR3 DNA is TGTGCCAGTAGTATGTTGGAGAGCAATCAGCCCCAGCATTTT. Amino acids: CASSMLESNQPQHF.

The J gene is TRBJ2-7, the V gene TRBV2; TRBD1 matches 10 bases. V was clipped by 6 bases and J by 3 bases; unmatched bases: 11. The germline V gene has CDR1 SNHLY and CDR2 FYNNEI. CDR3 length: 16 amino acids. CDR3 amino acids: CASRSSAGTGDYEQYF. The CDR3 nucleotides read TGTGCCAGCAGAAGCAGCGCCGGGACAGGGGACTACGAGCAGTACTTC.

This chain joins TRBV5-1 and TRBJ1-2; TRBD1 is a possible D gene (5 bases). CDR1 and CDR2 from the germline V gene are SGHRS and YFSETQ. The length of the CDR3 is 15 residues. Trimming took 0 bases from V and 6 from J, leaving 15 bases between them. This CDR3 reads CASSLAWTQDHGYTF. Here the CDR3 DNA reads TGCGCCAGCAGCTTGGCCTGGACACAGGATCATGGCTACACCTTC.

The chain couples TRBV30 to TRBJ1-3, with a weak D call TRBD1 (6 bases). The V and J ends lost 4 bases and 7 bases respectively, with 14 bases between them. The germline CDR1 and CDR2 sequences are GTSNPN and SVGIG (reference sequence). This CDR3 contains 13 residues. The CDR3 nucleotides are TGTGCCTGGAACAGGGTCGTGGGGAACACCATATATTTT. The encoded protein is CAWNRVVGNTIYF.

This chain uses TRBV15 with TRBJ2-5; D gene unclear. The ends were cut back, 2 bases at V and 4 bases at J, with 14 bases in the middle. The CDR3 has 15 amino acids. Germline CDR1 and CDR2: LNHNV and YYDKDF (reference sequence). CDR3 in amino acids: CATSRPAETAETQYF. CDR3 in DNA: TGTGCCACCAGCAGACCGGCGGAGACCGCAGAGACCCAGTACTTC.

This clone has only a few counts. V and J are TRBV11-3 and TRBJ2-1, with TRBD1 matching 9 bases. V trimming: 5 bases; J trimming: 3 bases; junction bases outside the gene matches: 5. Germline V CDR1 and CDR2: SGHNT, YENEEA. The CDR3 totals 15 residues. The CDR3: CASSEGQGLYNEQFF. DNA of the CDR3: TGTGCCAGCAGCGAGGGACAGGGACTCTACAATGAGCAGTTCTTC.

This clone was observed once. This chain joins TRBV11-3 and TRBJ2-7; D might be TRBD1 (5 bases). V was shortened by 2 bases and J by 6 bases, with 11 bases between the two germline ends. The germline V gene encodes CDR1 SGHNT and CDR2 YENEEA. This CDR3 has 13 residues. For the CDR3, the DNA is TGTGCCAGCAGCTTAACCCGACAGACCGAGCAGTACTTC. This codes for CASSLTRQTEQYF.

V usage is TRBV7-2 and J usage is TRBJ2-7; possible D gene TRBD1, 5 bases. CDR1 and CDR2 from the germline V gene are SGHTA and FQGNSA. Trimming removed 4 bases from V and 9 bases from J, with 16 bases in between. The length of the CDR3 is 13 residues. This chain's CDR3 is CASSSAQGAPQYF. For the CDR3, the DNA is TGTGCCAGCAGCTCAGCGCAGGGCGCACCGCAGTACTTC.